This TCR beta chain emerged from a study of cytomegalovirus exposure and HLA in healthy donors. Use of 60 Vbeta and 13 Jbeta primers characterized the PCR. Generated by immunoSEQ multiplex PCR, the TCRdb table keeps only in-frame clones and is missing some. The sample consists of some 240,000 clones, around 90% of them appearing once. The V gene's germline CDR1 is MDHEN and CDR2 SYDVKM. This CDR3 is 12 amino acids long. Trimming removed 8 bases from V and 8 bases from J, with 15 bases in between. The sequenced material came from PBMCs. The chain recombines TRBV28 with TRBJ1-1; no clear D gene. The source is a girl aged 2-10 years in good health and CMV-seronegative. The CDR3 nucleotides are TGTGCCAGCGGCCACAGAAGCTCCGAAGCTTTCTTT. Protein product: CASGHRSSEAFF.